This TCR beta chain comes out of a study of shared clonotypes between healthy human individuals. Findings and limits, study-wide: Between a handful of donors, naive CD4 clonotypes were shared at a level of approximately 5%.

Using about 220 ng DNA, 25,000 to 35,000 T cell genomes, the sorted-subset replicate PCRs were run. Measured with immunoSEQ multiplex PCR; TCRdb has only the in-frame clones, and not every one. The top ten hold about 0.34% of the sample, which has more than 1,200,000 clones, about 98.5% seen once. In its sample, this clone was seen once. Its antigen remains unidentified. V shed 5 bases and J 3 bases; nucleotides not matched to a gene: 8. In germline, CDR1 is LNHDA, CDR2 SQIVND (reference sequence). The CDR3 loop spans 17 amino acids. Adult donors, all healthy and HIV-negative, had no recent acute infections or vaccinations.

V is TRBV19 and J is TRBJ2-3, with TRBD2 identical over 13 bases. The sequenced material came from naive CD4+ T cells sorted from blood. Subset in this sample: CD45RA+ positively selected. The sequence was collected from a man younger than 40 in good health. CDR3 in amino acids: CASSVGLAGSVTDTQYF. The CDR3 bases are TGTGCCAGTAGTGTGGGACTAGCGGGATCGGTGACAGATACGCAGTATTTT. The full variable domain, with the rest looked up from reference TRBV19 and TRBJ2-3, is DGGITQSPKYLFRKEGQNVTLSCEQNLNHDAMYWYRQDPGQGLRLIYYSQIVNDFQKGDIAEGYSVSREKKESFPLTVTSAQKNPTAFYLCASSVGLAGSVTDTQYFGPGTRLTVL.